This T cell receptor beta chain was identified during a study of blood T cell repertoires in COVID-19. Only in-frame clones appear in the TCRdb table, and some are missing; sequencing was by immunoSEQ multiplex PCR. The sample records around 230,000 clones, more than 80% being singletons. CDR3 length equals 16 residues. Categorization into cohorts depended on clinical history that participants reported. The sample consisted of PBMCs or T cells enriched from blood (not recorded which). This TCR derives from a middle-aged man who had recovered from COVID-19. The V and J genes are TRBV21-1 and TRBJ2-5; the DNA was not used to check the table's D call, TRBD1. TRBV21-1 is an annotated pseudogene. The CDR3 sequence is CASSFQPDRQGETQYF. The CDR3 DNA is TGTGCCAGCAGTTTCCAACCCGATCGACAGGGGGAGACCCAGTACTTC.